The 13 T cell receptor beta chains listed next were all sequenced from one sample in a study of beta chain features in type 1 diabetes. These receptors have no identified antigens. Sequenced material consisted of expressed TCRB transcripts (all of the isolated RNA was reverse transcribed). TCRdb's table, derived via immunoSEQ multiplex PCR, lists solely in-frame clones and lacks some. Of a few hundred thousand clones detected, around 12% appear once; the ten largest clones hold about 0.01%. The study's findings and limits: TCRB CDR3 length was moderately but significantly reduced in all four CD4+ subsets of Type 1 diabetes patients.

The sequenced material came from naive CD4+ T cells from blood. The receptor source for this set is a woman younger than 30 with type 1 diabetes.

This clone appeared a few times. The CDR3 loop is CASIPDSMNTEAFF. The DNA of the CDR3 is TGTGCCAGCATTCCGGACAGCATGAACACTGAAGCTTTCTTT. The chain employs TRBV7-9 and TRBJ1-1, with D perhaps matching TRBD1 (6 bases). CDR1 and CDR2 from the germline V gene are SEHNR and FQNEAQ (reference sequence). The CDR3 has 14 amino acids. Trimming took 7 bases from V and 0 from J, leaving 12 bases between them.

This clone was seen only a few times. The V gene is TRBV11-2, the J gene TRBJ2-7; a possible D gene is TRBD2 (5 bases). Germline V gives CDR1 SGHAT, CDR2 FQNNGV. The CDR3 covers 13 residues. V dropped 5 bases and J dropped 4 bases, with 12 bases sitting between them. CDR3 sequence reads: CASSQEGWYEQYF. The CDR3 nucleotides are TGTGCCAGCAGCCAAGAGGGCTGGTACGAGCAGTACTTC.

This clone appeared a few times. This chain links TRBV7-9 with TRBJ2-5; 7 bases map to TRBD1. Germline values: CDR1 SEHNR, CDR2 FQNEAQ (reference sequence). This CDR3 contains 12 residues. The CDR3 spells CASDRTQETQYF. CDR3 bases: TGTGCGTCGGACAGGACCCAAGAGACCCAGTACTTC.

DNA for the CDR3: TGTGCCAGCACATTCCAGCCAGGCACTGAAGCTTTCTTT. Protein product: CASTFQPGTEAFF. The genes are TRBV7-2 and TRBJ1-1; D is unresolved. CDR3 length: 13 amino acids. CDR1 and CDR2 from the germline V gene are SGHTA and FQGNSA. V was trimmed by 7 bases and J by 4 bases, leaving 13 bases between them.

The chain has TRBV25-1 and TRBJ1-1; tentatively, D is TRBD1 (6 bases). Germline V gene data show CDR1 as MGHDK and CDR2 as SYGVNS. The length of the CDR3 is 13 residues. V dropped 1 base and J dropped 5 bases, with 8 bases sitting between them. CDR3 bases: TGTGCCAGCAGTGAATTTCAGGGGACTGAAGCTTTCTTT. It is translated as CASSEFQGTEAFF.

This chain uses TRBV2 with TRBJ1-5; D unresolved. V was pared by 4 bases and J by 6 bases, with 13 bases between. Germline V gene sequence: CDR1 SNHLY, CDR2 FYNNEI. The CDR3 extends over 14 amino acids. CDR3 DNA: TGTGCCAGCAGTGGGGTAGAAGAGCGTCAGCCCCAGCATTTT. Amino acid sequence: CASSGVEERQPQHF. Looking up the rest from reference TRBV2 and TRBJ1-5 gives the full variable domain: EPEVTQTPSHQVTQMGQEVILRCVPISNHLYFYWYRQILGQKVEFLVSFYNNEISEKSEIFDDQFSVERPDGSNFTLKIRSTKLEDSAMYFCASSGVEERQPQHFGDGTRLSIL.

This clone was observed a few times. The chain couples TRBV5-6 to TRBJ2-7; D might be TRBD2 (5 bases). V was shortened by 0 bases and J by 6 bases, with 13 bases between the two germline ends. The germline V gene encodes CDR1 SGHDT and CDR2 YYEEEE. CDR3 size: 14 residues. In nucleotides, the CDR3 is TGTGCCAGCAGCTTGGTCGATCGGGGTTCCGAGCAGTACTTC. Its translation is CASSLVDRGSEQYF.

DNA of the CDR3: TGCAGTGCTAGACCGGACAGTGAAGCTTTCTTT. Protein sequence: CSARPDSEAFF. The chain employs TRBV20-1 and TRBJ1-1; maybe TRBD1 (6 bases). V lost 2 bases and J lost 7, with 8 bases in between. Germline lookup yields CDR1 DFQATT and CDR2 SNEGSKA (reference sequence). The CDR3 sequence is 11 residues long.

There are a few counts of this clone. The DNA for the CDR3 is TGCGCCAGCAGCGCAGGGTCGGAGACCCAGTACTTC. Its translation is CASSAGSETQYF. The chain joins TRBV5-1 to TRBJ2-5; D perhaps matches TRBD1 (5 bases). V lost 4 bases and J 5 bases, leaving 9 bases between the germline ends. CDR3 size: 12 residues. CDR1 is SGHRS and CDR2 is YFSETQ in the germline V gene. The full variable domain, in which reference TRBV5-1 and TRBJ2-5 provide the parts outside the CDR3, is KAGVTQTPRYLIKTRGQQVTLSCSPISGHRSVSWYQQTPGQGLQFLFEYFSETQRNKGNFPGRFSGRQFSNSRSEMNVSTLELGDSALYLCASSAGSETQYFGPGTRLLVL.

The CDR3 loop is CASSLGQGTDQPQHF. The CDR3 bases are TGCGCCAGCAGCTTGGGGCAGGGGACGGATCAGCCCCAGCATTTT. V usage is TRBV5-1 and J usage is TRBJ1-5; possible D gene TRBD1, 6 bases. V lost 0 bases, J lost 5 bases, and 12 bases lay in between. This CDR3 comprises 15 residues. Germline V gives CDR1 SGHRS, CDR2 YFSETQ.

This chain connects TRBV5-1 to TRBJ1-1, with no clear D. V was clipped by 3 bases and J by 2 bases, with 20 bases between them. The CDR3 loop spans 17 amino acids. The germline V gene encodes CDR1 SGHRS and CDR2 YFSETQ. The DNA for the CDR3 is TGCGCCAGCAGCTCAAATCCCCCTGGGCAGACCAACACTGAAGCTTTCTTT. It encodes CASSSNPPGQTNTEAFF.

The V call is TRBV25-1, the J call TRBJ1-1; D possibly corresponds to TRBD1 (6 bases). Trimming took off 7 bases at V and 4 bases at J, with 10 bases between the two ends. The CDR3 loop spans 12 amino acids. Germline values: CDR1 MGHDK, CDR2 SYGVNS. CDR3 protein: CASTQTGTEAFF. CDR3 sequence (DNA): TGTGCCAGCACCCAGACAGGCACTGAAGCTTTCTTT.

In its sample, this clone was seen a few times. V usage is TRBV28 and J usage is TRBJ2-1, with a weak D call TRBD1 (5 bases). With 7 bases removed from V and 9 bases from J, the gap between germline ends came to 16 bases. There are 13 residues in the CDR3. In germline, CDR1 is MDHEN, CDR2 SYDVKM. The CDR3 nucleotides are TGTGCCAGCACCCTGCAAAGGGGCGGTGAGCAGTTCTTC. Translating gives CASTLQRGGEQFF.